This record covers a single T cell receptor beta chain. With V trimmed by 3 bases and J by 11 bases, 13 bases remained unmatched. The CDR3 is 16 residues long. These data are taken from a study of neurological immune-mediated disorders. TCRdb re-analysed the 5' RACE reads in MiXCR, keeping a single row per CDR3 protein. The sample comprises some 55,000 distinct CDR3 sequences, roughly 8% of which are singletons, and about 2% rests with the top ten. Time point meaning: longitudinal time-point 3. The specimen was PBMCs. The gene calls are TRBV12-3 or TRBV12-4 and TRBJ2-1; 10 nucleotides match TRBD2. This clonotype originated in a woman aged 40 to 50 in good health. The CDR3 region is CASSFYASGGIRKQFF. The CDR3 DNA follows: TGTGCCAGCAGTTTTTACGCTAGCGGGGGCATACGGAAGCAGTTCTTC.